This TCR beta chain derives from a study of T-cell reconstitution after alpha-beta-depleted transplantation in children (dated by TCRdb to the mid-2010s). Background on the whole study: Using TCR repertoire profiling, the study quantitatively followed how T-cell immune reconstitution unfolded in children after TCRalphabeta/CD19-depleted allogeneic hematopoietic cell transplantation.

The CDR3 goes from the cysteine to the phenylalanine over 13 residues. Just the 39-base CDR3 DNA is kept, in frame starting at base 1. The junction shows trimming of 3 bases on V and 5 bases on J, plus 11 bases between the germline ends. Reading the germline V gene (reference sequence) gives CDR1 DFQATT and CDR2 SNEGSKA. Ten or more counts support this clonotype. Its antigen is not yet known. No clone much larger than this one lies a single base away; base qualities are absent. Library preparation was by PCR. Sequencing was performed on an Illumina HiSeq 2500. To normalize quantification of the TCRbeta repertoire, the TCR libraries were built with molecular barcoding that relied on unique molecular identifiers. TCRdb passed the public sequencing reads through fastp at Q25 and MiXCR, retaining productive beta sequences. Under each unique CDR3 protein, matching rows form one entry showing the most common genes and DNA. For this sample there are hundreds of thousands of distinct CDR3 sequences; approximately 15% appear just once. 0.9% to 1.2% of the sample is taken by the ten largest.

The clonotype was recovered from a human donor who donated a stem cell graft to a child with acute myeloid leukemia. Recombination linked TRBV20-1 to TRBJ1-5; TRBD1 might be the D gene, on 6 matching bases. The starting material was PBMCs from the stem cell graft donor, obtained from the stem cell graft. The sequenced DNA: TGCAGTGCTAGCCCGGGGGCAGATCAGCCCCAGCATTTT. It codes for CSASPGADQPQHF.